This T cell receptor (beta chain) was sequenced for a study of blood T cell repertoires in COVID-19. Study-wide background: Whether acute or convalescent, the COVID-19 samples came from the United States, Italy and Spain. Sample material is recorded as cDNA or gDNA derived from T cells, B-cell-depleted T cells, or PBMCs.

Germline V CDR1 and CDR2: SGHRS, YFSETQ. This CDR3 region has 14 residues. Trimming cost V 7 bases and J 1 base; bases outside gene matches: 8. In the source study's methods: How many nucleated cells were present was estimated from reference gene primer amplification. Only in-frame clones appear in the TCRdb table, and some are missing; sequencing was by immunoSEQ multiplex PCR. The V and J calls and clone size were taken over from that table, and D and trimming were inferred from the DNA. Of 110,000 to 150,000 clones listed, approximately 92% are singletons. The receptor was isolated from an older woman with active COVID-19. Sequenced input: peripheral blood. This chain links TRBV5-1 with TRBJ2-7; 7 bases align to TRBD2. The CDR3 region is CASSEGLSSYEQYF. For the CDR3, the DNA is TGCGCCAGCTCTGAGGGACTATCTTCCTACGAGCAGTACTTC.